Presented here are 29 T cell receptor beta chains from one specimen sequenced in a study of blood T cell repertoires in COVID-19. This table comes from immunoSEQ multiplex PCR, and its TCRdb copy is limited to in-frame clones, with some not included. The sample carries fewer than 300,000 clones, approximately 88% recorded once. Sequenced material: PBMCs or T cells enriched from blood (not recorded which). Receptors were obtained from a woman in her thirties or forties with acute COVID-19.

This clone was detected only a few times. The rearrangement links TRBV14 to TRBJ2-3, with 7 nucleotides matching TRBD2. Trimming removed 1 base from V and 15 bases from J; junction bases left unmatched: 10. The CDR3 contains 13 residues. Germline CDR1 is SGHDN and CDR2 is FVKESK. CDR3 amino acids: CASSQANAGVAYF. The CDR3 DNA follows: TGTGCCAGCAGCCAAGCTAACGCGGGAGTTGCTTATTTT.

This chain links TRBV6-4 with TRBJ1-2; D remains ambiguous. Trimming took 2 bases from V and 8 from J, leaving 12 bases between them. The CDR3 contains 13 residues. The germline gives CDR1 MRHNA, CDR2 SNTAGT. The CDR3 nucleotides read TGTGCCAGCAGTGACGGTTACGGGGAAGGCTACACCTTC. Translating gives CASSDGYGEGYTF.

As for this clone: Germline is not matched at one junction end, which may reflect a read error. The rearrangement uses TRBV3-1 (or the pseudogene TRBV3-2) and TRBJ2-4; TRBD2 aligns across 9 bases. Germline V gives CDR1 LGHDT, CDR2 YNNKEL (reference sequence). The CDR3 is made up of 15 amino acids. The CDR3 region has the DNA TGTGCCAGCAGCCAAGTAGTAGCGGGAGTCTCCCGAGTGGACTTC. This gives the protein CASSQVVAGVSRVDF.

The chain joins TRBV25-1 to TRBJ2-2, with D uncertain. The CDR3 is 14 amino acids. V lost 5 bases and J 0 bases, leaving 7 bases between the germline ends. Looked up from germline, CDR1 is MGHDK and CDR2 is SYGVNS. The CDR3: CASSPGANTGELFF. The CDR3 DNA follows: TGTGCCAGCAGTCCTGGAGCGAACACCGGGGAGCTGTTTTTT.

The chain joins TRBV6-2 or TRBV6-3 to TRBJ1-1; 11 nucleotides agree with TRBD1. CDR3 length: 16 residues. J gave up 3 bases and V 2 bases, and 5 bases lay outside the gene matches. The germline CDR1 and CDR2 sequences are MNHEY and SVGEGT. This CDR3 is CASSYAKGQGDTEAFF. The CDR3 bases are TGTGCCAGCAGTTACGCAAAGGGACAGGGGGACACTGAAGCTTTCTTT.

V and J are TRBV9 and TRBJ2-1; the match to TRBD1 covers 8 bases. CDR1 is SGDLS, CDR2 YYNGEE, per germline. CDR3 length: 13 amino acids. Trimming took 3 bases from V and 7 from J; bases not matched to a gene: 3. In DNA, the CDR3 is TGTGCCAGCAGCGGCCGGGACAGGAATGAGCAGTTCTTC. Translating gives CASSGRDRNEQFF.

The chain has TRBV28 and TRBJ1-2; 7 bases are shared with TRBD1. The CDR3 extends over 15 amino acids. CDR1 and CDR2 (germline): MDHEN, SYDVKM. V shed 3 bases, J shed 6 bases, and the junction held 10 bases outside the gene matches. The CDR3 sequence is CASSFRAGGIHGYTF. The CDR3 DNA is TGTGCCAGCAGTTTTAGGGCAGGGGGTATCCATGGCTACACCTTC.

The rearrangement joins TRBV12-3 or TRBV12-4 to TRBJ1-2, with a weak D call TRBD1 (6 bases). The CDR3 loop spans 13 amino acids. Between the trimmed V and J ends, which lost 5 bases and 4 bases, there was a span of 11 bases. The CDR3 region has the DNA TGTGCCAGCAGTCCAGGACAGATCTATGGCTACACCTTC. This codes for CASSPGQIYGYTF.

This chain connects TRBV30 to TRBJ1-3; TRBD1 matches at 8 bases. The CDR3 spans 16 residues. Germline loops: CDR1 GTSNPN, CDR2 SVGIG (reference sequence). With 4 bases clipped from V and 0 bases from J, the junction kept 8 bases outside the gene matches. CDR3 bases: TGTGCCTGGACTACAGGGGGTACCTTCTCTGGAAACACCATATATTTT. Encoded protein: CAWTTGGTFSGNTIYF.

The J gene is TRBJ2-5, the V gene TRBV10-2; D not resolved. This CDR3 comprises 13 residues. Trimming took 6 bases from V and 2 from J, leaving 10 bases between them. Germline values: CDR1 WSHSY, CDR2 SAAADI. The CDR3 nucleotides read TGCGCCAGCAGGCGCGCGGTTCAAGAGACCCAGTACTTC. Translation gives CASRRAVQETQYF.

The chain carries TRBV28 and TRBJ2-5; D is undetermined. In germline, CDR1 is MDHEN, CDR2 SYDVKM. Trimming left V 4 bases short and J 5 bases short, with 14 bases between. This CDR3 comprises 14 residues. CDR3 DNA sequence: TGTGCCAGCAGTTCACACATCCGCCAGGAGACCCAGTACTTC. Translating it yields CASSSHIRQETQYF.

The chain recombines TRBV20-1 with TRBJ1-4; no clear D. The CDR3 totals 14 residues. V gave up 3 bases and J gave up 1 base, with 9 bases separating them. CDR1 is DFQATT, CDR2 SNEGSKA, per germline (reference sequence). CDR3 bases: TGCAGTGCTAGTGACCGGGGAACTAATGAAAAACTGTTTTTT. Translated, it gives CSASDRGTNEKLFF.

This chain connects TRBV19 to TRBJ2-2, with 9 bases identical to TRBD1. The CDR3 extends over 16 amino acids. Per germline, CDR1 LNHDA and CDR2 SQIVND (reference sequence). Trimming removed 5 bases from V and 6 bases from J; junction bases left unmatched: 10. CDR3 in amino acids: CASSLLTGTGSGELFF. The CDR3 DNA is TGTGCCAGTAGTTTACTTACCGGGACAGGGTCCGGGGAGCTGTTTTTT. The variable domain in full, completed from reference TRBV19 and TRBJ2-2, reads DGGITQSPKYLFRKEGQNVTLSCEQNLNHDAMYWYRQDPGQGLRLIYYSQIVNDFQKGDIAEGYSVSREKKESFPLTVTSAQKNPTAFYLCASSLLTGTGSGELFFGEGSRLTVL.

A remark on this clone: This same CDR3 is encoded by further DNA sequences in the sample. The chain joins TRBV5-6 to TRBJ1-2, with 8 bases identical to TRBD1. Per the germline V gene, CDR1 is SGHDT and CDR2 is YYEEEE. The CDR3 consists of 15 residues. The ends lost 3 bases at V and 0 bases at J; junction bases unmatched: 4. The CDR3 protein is CASSWGTGANYGYTF. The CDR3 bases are TGTGCCAGCAGCTGGGGGACAGGCGCTAACTATGGCTACACCTTC. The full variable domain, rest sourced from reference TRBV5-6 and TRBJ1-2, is DAGVTQSPTHLIKTRGQQVTLRCSPKSGHDTVSWYQQALGQGPQFIFQYYEEEERQRGNFPDRFSGHQFPNYSSELNVNALLLGDSALYLCASSWGTGANYGYTFGSGTRLTVV.

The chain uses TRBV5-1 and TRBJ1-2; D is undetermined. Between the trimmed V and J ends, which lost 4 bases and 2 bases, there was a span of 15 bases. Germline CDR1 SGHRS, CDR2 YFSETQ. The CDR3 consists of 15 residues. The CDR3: CASSPSPDMNYGYTF. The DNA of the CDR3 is TGCGCCAGCAGCCCCAGTCCCGACATGAACTATGGCTACACCTTC.

The CDR3 sequence: CASSEGQGFNGYTF. The CDR3 region has the DNA TGTGCCAGCAGTGAAGGACAGGGATTCAATGGCTACACCTTC. V is TRBV2 and J is TRBJ1-2; 7 bases map to TRBD1. There are 14 residues in the CDR3. The ends lost 1 base at V and 6 bases at J; junction bases unmatched: 5. Per the germline V gene, CDR1 is SNHLY and CDR2 is FYNNEI.

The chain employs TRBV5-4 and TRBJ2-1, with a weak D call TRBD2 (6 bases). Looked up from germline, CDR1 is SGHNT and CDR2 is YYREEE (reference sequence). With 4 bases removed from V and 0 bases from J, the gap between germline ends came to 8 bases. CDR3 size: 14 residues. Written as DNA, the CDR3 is TGTGCCAGCAGCACGGACTACTCCTACAATGAGCAGTTCTTC. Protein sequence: CASSTDYSYNEQFF.

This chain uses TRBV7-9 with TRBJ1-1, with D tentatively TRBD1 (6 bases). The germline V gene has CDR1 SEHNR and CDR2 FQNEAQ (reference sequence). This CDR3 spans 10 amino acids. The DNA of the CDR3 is TGTGCTTCGGGACAAATTGAAGCTTTCTTT. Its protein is CASGQIEAFF. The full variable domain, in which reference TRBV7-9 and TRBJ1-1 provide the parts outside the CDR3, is DTGVSQNPRHKITKRGQNVTFRCDPISEHNRLYWYRQTLGQGPEFLTYFQNEAQLEKSRLLSDRFSAERPKGSFSTLEIQRTEQGDSAMYLCASGQIEAFFGQGTRLTVV.

The CDR3 loop is CATLGLAGGEDNEQFF. DNA for the CDR3: TGTGCCACCCTGGGACTAGCGGGAGGAGAAGACAATGAGCAGTTCTTC. The rearrangement links TRBV19 to TRBJ2-1, with 15 positions matching TRBD2. The length of the CDR3 is 16 residues. Looked up from germline, CDR1 is LNHDA and CDR2 is SQIVND (reference sequence). J gave up 5 bases and V 10 bases, and 9 bases lay outside the gene matches.

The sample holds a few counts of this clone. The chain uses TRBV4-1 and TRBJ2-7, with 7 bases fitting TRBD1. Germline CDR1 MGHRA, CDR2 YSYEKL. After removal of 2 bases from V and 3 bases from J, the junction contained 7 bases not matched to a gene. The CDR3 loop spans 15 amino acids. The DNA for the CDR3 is TGCGCCAGCAGCCAAAGGGGGCAGATAAACTACGAGCAGTACTTC. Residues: CASSQRGQINYEQYF.

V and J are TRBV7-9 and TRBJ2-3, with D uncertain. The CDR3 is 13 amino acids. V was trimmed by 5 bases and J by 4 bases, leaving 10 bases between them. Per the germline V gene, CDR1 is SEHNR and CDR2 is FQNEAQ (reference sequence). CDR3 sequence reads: CASSPILPDTQYF. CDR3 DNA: TGTGCCAGCAGCCCTATTCTCCCAGATACGCAGTATTTT.

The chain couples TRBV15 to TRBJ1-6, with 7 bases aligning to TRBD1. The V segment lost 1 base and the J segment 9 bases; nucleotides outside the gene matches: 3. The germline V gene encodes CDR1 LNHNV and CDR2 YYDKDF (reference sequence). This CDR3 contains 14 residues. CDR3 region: CATSRVDRVSPLHF. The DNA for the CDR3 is TGTGCCACCAGCAGAGTCGACAGGGTTTCACCCCTCCACTTT.

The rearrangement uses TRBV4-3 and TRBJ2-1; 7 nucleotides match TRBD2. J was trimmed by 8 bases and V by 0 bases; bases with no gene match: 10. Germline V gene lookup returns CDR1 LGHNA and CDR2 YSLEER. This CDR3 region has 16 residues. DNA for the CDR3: TGCGCCAGCAGCCAAGATCTCGCGGGAGCTTCGGATGAGCAGTTCTTC. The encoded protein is CASSQDLAGASDEQFF.

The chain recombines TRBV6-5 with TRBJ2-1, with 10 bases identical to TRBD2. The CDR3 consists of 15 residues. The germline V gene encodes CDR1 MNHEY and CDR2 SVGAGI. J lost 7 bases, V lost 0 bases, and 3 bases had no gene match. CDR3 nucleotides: TGTGCCAGCAGTTACTCAGGACTAGCGGAGAATGAGCAGTTCTTC. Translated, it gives CASSYSGLAENEQFF.

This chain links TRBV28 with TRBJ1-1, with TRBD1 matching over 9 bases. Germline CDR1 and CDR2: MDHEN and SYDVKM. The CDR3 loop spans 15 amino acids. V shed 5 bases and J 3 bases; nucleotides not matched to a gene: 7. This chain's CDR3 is CASSTYRGLDTEAFF. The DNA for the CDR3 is TGTGCCAGCAGTACATACAGGGGGCTGGACACTGAAGCTTTCTTT.

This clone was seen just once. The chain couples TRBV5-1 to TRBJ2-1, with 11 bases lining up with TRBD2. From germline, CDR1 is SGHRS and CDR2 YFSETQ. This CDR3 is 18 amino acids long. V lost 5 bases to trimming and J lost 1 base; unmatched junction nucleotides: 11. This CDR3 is CASSSDSSGRVSYNEQFF. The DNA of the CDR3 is TGCGCCAGCAGTTCAGACAGTAGCGGGAGGGTGTCCTACAATGAGCAGTTCTTC.

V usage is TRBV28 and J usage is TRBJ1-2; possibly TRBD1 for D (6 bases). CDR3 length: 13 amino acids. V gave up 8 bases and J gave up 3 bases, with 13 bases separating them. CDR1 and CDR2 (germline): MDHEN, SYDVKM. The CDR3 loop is CASQTGGDYGYTF. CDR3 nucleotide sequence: TGTGCCAGCCAAACGGGGGGCGACTATGGCTACACCTTC.

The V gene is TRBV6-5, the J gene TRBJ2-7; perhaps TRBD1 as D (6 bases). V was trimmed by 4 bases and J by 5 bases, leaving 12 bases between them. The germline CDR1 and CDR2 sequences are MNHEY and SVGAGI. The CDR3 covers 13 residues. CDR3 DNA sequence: TGTGCCAGCAGTTCCATACAGGGTAACGAGCAGTACGTC. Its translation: CASSSIQGNEQYV.

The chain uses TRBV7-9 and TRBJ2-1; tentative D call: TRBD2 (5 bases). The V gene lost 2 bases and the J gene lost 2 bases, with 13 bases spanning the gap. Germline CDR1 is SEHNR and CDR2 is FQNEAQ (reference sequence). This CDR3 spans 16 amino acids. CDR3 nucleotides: TGTGCCAGCAGCTTATGGGAGCCGGGGACCTACAATGAGCAGTTCTTC. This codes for CASSLWEPGTYNEQFF.